This T cell receptor (beta chain) is from a study of cytomegalovirus exposure and HLA in healthy donors. Study information: A subsequent analysis stated that the roughly 130 validation repertoires were run on the same platform as the approximately 610 first-cohort repertoires.

A word on this clone: Its antigen is unidentified.

Study results and caveats: The authors confirmed in vitro that a few CMV-associated chains were specific for CMV antigens.

TCRdb's copy holds only in-frame clones and misses some; the assay was immunoSEQ multiplex PCR. The data contain about 160,000 clones, roughly 90% of them singletons. The V end lost 5 bases, the J end lost 4 bases, and 17 bases lay between the germline ends. CDR1 is LNHDA and CDR2 is SQIVND in the germline V gene (reference sequence). The CDR3 loop spans 16 amino acids. This TCR was sampled from a woman aged 25-40 years in good health and CMV-seronegative. V gene TRBV19 combines with J gene TRBJ2-2; D is perhaps TRBD2 (7 bases). The source material was PBMCs. CDR3 DNA: TGTGCCAGTAGTTCCCCCGGGGGGCACCCCACCGGGGAGCTGTTTTTT. Amino acids: CASSSPGGHPTGELFF.